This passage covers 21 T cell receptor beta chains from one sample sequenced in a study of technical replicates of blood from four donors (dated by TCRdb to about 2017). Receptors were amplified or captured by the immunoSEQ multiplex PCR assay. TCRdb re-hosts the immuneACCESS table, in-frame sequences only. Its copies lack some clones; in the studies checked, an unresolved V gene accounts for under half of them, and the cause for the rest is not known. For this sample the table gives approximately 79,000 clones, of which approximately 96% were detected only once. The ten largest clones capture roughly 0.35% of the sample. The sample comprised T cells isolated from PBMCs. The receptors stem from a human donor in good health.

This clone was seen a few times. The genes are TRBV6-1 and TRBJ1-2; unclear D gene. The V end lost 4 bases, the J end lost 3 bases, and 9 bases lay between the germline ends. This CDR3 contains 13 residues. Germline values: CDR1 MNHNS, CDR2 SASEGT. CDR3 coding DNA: TGTGCCAGCAGTGTGGCAGATTACTATGGCTACACCTTC. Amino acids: CASSVADYYGYTF.

DNA of the CDR3: TGTGCCAGCAGCCCCATTCGACAGGCACCGACCTACGAGCAGTACTTC. Amino acids: CASSPIRQAPTYEQYF. The J gene is TRBJ2-7, the V gene TRBV6-6, with a possible D match to TRBD1 (6 bases). V gave up 6 bases and J gave up 2 bases, with 20 bases separating them. The CDR3 sequence is 16 residues long. From germline, CDR1 is MNHNY and CDR2 SVGAGI (reference sequence).

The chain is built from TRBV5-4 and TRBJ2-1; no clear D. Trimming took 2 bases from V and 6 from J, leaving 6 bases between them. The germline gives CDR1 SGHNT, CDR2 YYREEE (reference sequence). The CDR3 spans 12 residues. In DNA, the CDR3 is TGTGCCAGCAGCTTAACATTCAATGAGCAGTTCTTC. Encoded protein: CASSLTFNEQFF.

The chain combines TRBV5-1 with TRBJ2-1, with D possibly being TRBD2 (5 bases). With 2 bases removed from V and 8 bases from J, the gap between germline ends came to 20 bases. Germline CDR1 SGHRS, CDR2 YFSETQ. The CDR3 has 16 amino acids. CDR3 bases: TGCGCCAGCAGCTTAGATAGCGCTCTACCCGGCGATGAGCAGTTCTTC. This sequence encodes CASSLDSALPGDEQFF.

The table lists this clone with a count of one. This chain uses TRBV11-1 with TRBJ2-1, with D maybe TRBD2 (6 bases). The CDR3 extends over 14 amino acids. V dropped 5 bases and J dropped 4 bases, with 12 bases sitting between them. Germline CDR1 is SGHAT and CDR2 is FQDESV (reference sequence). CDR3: CASSAGLEYNEQFF. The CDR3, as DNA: TGTGCCAGCAGCGCGGGACTCGAATACAATGAGCAGTTCTTC.

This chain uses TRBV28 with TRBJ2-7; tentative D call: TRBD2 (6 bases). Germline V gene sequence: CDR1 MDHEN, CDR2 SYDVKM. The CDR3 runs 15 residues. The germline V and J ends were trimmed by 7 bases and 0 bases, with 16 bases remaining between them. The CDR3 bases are TGTGCCAGCACTCTAAACGGGGGTGTCTCCTACGAGCAGTACTTC. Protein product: CASTLNGGVSYEQYF.

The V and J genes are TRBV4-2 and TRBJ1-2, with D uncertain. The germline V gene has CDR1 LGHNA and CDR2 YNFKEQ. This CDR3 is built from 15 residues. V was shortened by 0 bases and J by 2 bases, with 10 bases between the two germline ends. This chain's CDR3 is CASSQELSVNYGYTF. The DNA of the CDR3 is TGTGCCAGCAGCCAAGAACTCTCGGTGAACTATGGCTACACCTTC.

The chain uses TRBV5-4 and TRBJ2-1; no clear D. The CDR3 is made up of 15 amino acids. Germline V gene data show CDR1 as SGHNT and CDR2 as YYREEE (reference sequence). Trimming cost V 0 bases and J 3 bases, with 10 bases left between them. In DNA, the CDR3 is TGTGCCAGCAGCTTGGTGTCAAACAGCTACAATGAGCAGTTCTTC. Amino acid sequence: CASSLVSNSYNEQFF.

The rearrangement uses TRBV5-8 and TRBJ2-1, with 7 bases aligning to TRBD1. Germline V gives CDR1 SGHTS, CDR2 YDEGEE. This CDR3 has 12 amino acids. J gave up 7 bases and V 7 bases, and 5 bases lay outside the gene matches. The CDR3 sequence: CASGTGVNEQFF. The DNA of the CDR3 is TGTGCCAGCGGAACAGGGGTAAATGAGCAGTTCTTC.

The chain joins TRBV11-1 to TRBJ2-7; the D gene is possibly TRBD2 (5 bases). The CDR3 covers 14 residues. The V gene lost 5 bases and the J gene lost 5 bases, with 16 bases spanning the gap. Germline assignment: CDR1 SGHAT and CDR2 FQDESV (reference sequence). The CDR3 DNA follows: TGTGCCAGCAGCCCCATCCGTGCGGGCCACGAGCAGTACTTC. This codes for CASSPIRAGHEQYF.

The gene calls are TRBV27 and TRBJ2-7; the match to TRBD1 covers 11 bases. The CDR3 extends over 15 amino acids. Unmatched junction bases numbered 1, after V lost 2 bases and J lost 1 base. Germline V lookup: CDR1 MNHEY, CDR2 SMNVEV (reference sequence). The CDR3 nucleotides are TGTGCCAGCAGTTTAGGGACAGGGGGTTCCTACGAGCAGTACTTC. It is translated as CASSLGTGGSYEQYF.

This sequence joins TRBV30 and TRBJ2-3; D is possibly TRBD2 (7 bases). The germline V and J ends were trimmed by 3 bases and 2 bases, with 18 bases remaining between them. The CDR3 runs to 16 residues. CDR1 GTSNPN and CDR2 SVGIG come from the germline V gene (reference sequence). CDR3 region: CAWSGWGGANTDTQYF. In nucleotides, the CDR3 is TGTGCCTGGAGCGGATGGGGGGGGGCTAACACAGATACGCAGTATTTT.

The chain's CDR3 is CASLGQGETQYF. The CDR3 DNA follows: TGTGCCAGCCTGGGACAAGGCGAGACCCAGTACTTC. J is TRBJ2-5 and V is TRBV11-3; TRBD1 is a possible D gene (6 bases). Trimming took 8 bases from V and 5 from J, leaving 12 bases between them. The CDR3 is 12 amino acids. Germline loops: CDR1 SGHNT, CDR2 YENEEA.

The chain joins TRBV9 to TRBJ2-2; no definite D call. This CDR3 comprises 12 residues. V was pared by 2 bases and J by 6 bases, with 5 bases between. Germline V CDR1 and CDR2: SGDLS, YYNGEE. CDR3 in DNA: TGTGCCAGCAGCGTCTTTTCCGGGGAGCTGTTTTTT. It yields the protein CASSVFSGELFF.

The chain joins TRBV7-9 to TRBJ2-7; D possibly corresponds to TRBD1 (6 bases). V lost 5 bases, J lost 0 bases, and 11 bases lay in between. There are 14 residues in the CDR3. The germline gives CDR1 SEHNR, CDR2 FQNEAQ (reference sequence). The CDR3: CASSPQGPSYEQYF. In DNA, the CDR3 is TGTGCCAGCAGCCCCCAGGGGCCCTCCTACGAGCAGTACTTC.

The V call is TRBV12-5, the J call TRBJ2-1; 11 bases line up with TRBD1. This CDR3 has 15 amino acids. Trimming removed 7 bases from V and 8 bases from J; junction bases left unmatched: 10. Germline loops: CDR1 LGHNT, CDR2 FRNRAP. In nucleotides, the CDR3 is TGTGCTAGTGCCGCCGGGACAGGGGGTTTAGATGAGCAGTTCTTC. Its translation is CASAAGTGGLDEQFF.

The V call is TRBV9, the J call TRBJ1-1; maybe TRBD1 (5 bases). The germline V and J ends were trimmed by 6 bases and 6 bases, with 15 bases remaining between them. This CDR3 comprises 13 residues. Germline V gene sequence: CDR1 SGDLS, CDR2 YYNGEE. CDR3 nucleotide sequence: TGTGCCAGCAATGTTTACGGGACTTCTGAAGCTTTCTTT. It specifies CASNVYGTSEAFF. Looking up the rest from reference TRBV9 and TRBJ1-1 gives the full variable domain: DSGVTQTPKHLITATGQRVTLRCSPRSGDLSVYWYQQSLDQGLQFLIQYYNGEERAKGNILERFSAQQFPDLHSELNLSSLELGDSALYFCASNVYGTSEAFFGQGTRLTVV.

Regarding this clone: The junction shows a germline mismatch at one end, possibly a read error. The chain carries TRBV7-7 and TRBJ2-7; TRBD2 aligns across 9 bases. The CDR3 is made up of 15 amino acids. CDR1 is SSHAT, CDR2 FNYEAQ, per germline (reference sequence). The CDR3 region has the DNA TGTGCTAGCAGCCAAGGGGCTAGCGGGATGTACGAGCAGTACTTC. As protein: CASSQGASGMYEQYF.

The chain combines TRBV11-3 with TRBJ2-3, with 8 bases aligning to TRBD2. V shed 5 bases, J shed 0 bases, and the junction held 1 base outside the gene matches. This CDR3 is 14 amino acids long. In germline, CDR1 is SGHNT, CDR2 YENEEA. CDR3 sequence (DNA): TGTGCCAGCAGCCCTAGCGGGAGCACAGATACGCAGTATTTT. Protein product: CASSPSGSTDTQYF.

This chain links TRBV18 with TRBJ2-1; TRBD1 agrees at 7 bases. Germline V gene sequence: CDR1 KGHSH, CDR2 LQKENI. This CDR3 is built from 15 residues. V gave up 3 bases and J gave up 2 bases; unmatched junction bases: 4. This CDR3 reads CASSPTGETYNEQFF. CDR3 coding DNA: TGTGCCAGCTCACCCACAGGGGAAACCTACAATGAGCAGTTCTTC.

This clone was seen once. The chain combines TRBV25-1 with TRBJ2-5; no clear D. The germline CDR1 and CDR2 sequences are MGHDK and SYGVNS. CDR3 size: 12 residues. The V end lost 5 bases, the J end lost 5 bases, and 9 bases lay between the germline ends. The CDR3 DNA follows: TGTGCCAGCAGTACAGTTGGGGAGACCCAGTACTTC. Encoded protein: CASSTVGETQYF.